The rows below give T cell receptor beta chains drawn from one sample of a study of blood T cell repertoires in COVID-19. TCRdb's table, derived via immunoSEQ multiplex PCR, lists solely in-frame clones and lacks some. The sample consists of over 30,000 clones, 70% to 90% of them appearing once. The sample was peripheral blood. The receptor source for this set is a woman of 80 years or more with active or convalescent COVID-19. Both conserved end residues are part of each CDR3. A D gene is named only where the DNA matches it firmly.

d_call j_call v_call cdr3_length cdr3_nt cdr3_aa
NA TRBJ2-2 TRBV9 15 TGTGCCAGCAGCGTAGACGGGGGTCCCACCGGGGAGCTGTTTTTT CASSVDGGPTGELFF
NA TRBJ2-5 TRBV5-4 13 TGTGCCAGCAGCTTGGGACAGGAAGAGACCCAGTACTTC CASSLGQEETQYF
TRBD2 TRBJ2-7 TRBV5-1 18 TGCGCCAGCAGCTTCACCACACCCGCCCTAGCGGGGAACTACGAGCAGTACTTC CASSFTTPALAGNYEQYF
NA TRBJ1-2 TRBV27 12 TGTGCCAGCAAAGGCGGGGGAAGAGGCTACACCTTC CASKGGGRGYTF
TRBD1 TRBJ1-1 TRBV6-6 16 TGTGCCAGCAGCCTACAGGGACAGGGGCGGAACTCTGAAGCTTTCTTT CASSLQGQGRNSEAFF
NA TRBJ2-7 TRBV9 14 TGTGCCAGCAGCGTAGGGAGAGTCAGCTACGAGCAGTACTTC CASSVGRVSYEQYF
NA TRBJ1-1 TRBV3-1/TRBV3-2 11 TGTGCCAGCAGCCAAGGGGGCACAGCTTTCTTT CASSQGGTAFF
NA TRBJ2-1 TRBV6-6 13 TGTGCCAGCAGTTACTCGAGGGTAAATGAGCAGTTCTTC CASSYSRVNEQFF
NA TRBJ1-2 TRBV9 16 TGTGCCAGCAGCGTAGGAATGGCAGGGCGGGGTAGTGGCTACACCTTC CASSVGMAGRGSGYTF
TRBD1 TRBJ1-1 TRBV2 13 TGTGCCAGCAGTAGGGACAGGAACACTGAAGCTTTCTTT CASSRDRNTEAFF
TRBD2 TRBJ2-5 TRBV6-6 12 TGTGCCAGCAGTTACGGCGGGGGGACCCAGTACTTC CASSYGGGTQYF
TRBD1 TRBJ2-7 TRBV18 15 TGTGCCAGCTCACCTCAGACAGGGTCTTACTACGAGCAGTACTTC CASSPQTGSYYEQYF
TRBD2 TRBJ2-1 TRBV11-1 14 TGTGCCAGCAGCCGCAGCGGGGAGAACAATGAGCAGTTCTTC CASSRSGENNEQFF
NA TRBJ1-3 TRBV7-9 16 TGTGCCAGCACAGATGTGAGTTTCCGCTCTGGAAACACCATATATTTT CASTDVSFRSGNTIYF
TRBD1 TRBJ1-4 TRBV6-4 17 TGTGCCAGCATATCCGGGACAGGGACTGCAACTAATGAAAAACTGTTTTTT CASISGTGTATNEKLFF
NA TRBJ1-1 TRBV29-1 13 TGCAGCGCATTTAACAGGGTTAACACTGAAGCTTTCTTT CSAFNRVNTEAFF
TRBD1 TRBJ1-2 TRBV6-2/TRBV6-3 14 TGTGCCAGCAGTTACTTAAGGACAGGGACTGGCTACACCTTC CASSYLRTGTGYTF
NA TRBJ2-3 TRBV7-9 16 TGTGCCAGCAGCTTATCTCAGGGAAGGGGCACAGATACGCAGTATTTT CASSLSQGRGTDTQYF
NA TRBJ1-5 TRBV6-5 14 TGTGCCAGCACTCCCTTCCCCGACAGGCAGCCCCAGCATTTT CASTPFPDRQPQHF
NA TRBJ2-7 TRBV19 15 TGTGCCAGTAGAGTGGCAGCAGGAGGTTCCTACGAGCAGTACTTC CASRVAAGGSYEQYF
TRBD1 TRBJ1-2 TRBV19 13 TGTGCCAGTTGCCGGGACAGGGTCGATGGCTACACCTTC CASCRDRVDGYTF
TRBD1 TRBJ2-5 TRBV19 16 TGTGCCAGTAGTATTGCCGGGACAGGGTCAGGGGAGACCCAGTACTTC CASSIAGTGSGETQYF
NA TRBJ1-6 TRBV3-1/TRBV3-2 15 TGTGCCAGCAGCCAAAAAACAGGCCATAATTCACCCCTCCACTTT CASSQKTGHNSPLHF
TRBD1 TRBJ1-2 TRBV2 13 TGTGCCAGCAGTGACAGGGGGCGGTATGGCTACACCTTC CASSDRGRYGYTF
NA TRBJ1-2 TRBV21-1 16 TGTGCCAGCAGCAAAGGGGGAGGGCAAAACGACTATGGCTACACCTTC CASSKGGGQNDYGYTF
NA TRBJ1-2 TRBV14 17 TGTGCCAGCAGCCAAGGAAATAGGAGTTCGCTTGACTATGGCTACACCTTC CASSQGNRSSLDYGYTF
NA TRBJ2-7 TRBV6-5 12 TGTGCCAGCAGCTCCTACGCCTACGAGCAGTACTTC CASSSYAYEQYF
NA TRBJ1-2 TRBV18 14 TGTGCCAGCTCACCACCGACGGGGTATGGCGGCTACACCTTC CASSPPTGYGGYTF
NA TRBJ1-2 TRBV4-1 15 TGCGCCAGCAGCCAAGTCTCTCAGGGGTTCTATGGCTACACCTTC CASSQVSQGFYGYTF